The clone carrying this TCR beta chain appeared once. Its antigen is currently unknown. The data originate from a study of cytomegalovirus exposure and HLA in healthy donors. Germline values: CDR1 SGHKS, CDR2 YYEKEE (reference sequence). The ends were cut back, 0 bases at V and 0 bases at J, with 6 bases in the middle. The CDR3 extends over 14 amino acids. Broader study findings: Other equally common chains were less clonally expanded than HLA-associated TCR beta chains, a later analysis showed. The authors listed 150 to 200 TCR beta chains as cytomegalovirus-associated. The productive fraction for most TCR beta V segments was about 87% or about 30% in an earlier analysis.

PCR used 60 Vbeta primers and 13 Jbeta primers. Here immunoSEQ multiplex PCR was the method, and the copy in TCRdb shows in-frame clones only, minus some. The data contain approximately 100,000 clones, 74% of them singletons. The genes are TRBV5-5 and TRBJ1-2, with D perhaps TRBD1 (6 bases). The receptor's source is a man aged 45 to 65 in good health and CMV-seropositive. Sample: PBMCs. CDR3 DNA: TGTGCCAGCAGCTTGGGGACAGCTAACTATGGCTACACCTTC. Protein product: CASSLGTANYGYTF.